This T cell receptor (beta chain) emerged from a study of blood T cell repertoires in COVID-19. Study background: Some COVID-19 samples were acute and others convalescent; all came from the United States, Italy and Spain.

The V gene end was trimmed by 4 bases and the J gene end by 3 bases; junction bases not matched to a gene: 5. Germline V CDR1 and CDR2: LNHDA, SQIVND (reference sequence). This CDR3 region has 14 residues. Produced via immunoSEQ multiplex PCR; TCRdb's table is partial and in-frame only. The repertoire holds some 70,000 clones, with 79% as singletons. In its sample, this clone was seen once. The sequenced sample was peripheral blood. The clonotype was recovered from an older woman with acute or convalescent COVID-19. The chain couples TRBV19 to TRBJ2-7, with TRBD2 matching 8 bases. CDR3 sequence: CASSTATSDYEQYF. The CDR3 coding sequence is TGTGCCAGTAGTACTGCGACTAGCGACTACGAGCAGTACTTC.